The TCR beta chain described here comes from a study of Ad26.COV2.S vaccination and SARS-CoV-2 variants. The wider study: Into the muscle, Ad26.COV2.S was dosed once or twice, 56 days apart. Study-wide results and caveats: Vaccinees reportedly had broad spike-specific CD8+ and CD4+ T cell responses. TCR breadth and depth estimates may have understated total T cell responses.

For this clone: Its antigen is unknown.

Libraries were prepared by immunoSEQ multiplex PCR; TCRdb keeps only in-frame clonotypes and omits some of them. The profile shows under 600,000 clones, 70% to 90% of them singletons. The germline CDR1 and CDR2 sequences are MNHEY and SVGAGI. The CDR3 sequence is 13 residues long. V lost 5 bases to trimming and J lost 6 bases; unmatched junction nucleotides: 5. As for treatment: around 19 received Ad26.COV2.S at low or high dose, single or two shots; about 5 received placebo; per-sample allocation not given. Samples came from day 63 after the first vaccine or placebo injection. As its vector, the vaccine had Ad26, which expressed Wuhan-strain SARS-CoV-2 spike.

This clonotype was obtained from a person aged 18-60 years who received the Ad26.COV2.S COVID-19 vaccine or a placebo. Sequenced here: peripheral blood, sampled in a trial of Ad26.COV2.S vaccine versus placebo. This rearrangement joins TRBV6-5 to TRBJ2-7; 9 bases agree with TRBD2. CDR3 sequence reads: CASSIAGDSEQYF. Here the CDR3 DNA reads TGTGCCAGCAGTATAGCGGGAGACAGCGAGCAGTACTTC.